This is a list of T cell receptor beta chains from one sample in a study of cytomegalovirus exposure and HLA in healthy donors. Sequencing used immunoSEQ multiplex PCR; TCRdb keeps in-frame clones, though not all of them. The sample records about 160,000 clones, roughly 85% being singletons. Input material: PBMCs. Receptors were obtained from a male donor in good health and CMV-seropositive. The CDR3 runs from the conserved cysteine through the conserved F or W. Fields, in order: CDR3 protein, CDR3 DNA, J gene, D gene, CDR3 length, V gene, clone size. A D gene is named only where the DNA matches it firmly. Not all rows give a size; the values are once, few, many and, for expanded clones, a class.

CDR3: CASSLAAGGTSGANGLTF
DNA: TGTGCCAGCAGCTTAGCAGCGGGAGGAACCTCTGGGGCCAACGGCCTGACTTTC
J: TRBJ2-6
D: TRBD2
length: 18
V: TRBV7-2
size: once

CDR3: CAISGLADYGYTF
DNA: TGTGCCATCAGTGGTTTGGCAGACTATGGCTACACCTTC
J: TRBJ1-2
D: NA
length: 13
V: TRBV10-3
size: NA

CDR3: CASGPSGSTDTQYF
DNA: TGTGCTAGTGGCCCTAGCGGGAGCACAGATACGCAGTATTTT
J: TRBJ2-3
D: TRBD2
length: 14
V: TRBV12-5
size: few

CDR3: CASSLGTVDYTF
DNA: TGCGCCAGCAGCTTGGGTACAGTCGATTACACCTTC
J: TRBJ1-2
D: NA
length: 12
V: TRBV5-1
size: NA

CDR3: CASSLDSSNQPQHF
DNA: TGTGCCAGCAGTTTAGACAGTAGCAATCAGCCCCAGCATTTT
J: TRBJ1-5
D: NA
length: 14
V: TRBV28
size: NA

CDR3: CASRTVYEQYF
DNA: TGTGCCAGCAGGACAGTCTACGAGCAGTACTTC
J: TRBJ2-7
D: NA
length: 11
V: TRBV27
size: NA

CDR3: CASSAGTSGSYNEQFF
DNA: TGTGCCAGCAGCGCGGGGACTAGCGGCTCCTACAATGAGCAGTTCTTC
J: TRBJ2-1
D: TRBD2
length: 16
V: TRBV9
size: NA

CDR3: CASSPTDRADEQFF
DNA: TGTGCCAGCAGTCCAACGGACAGGGCGGATGAGCAGTTCTTC
J: TRBJ2-1
D: TRBD1
length: 14
V: TRBV6-6
size: NA

CDR3: CASSPGQGARETQYF
DNA: TGTGCCAGCAGCCCGGGACAGGGGGCAAGGGAGACCCAGTACTTC
J: TRBJ2-5
D: TRBD1
length: 15
V: TRBV11-3
size: once

CDR3: CASSAGLANTGELFF
DNA: TGTGCCAGCAGCGCGGGACTAGCGAACACCGGGGAGCTGTTTTTT
J: TRBJ2-2
D: TRBD2
length: 15
V: TRBV9
size: NA

CDR3: CASSGLSPSNQPQHF
DNA: TGTGCCAGCAGCGGACTAAGCCCATCGAATCAGCCCCAGCATTTT
J: TRBJ1-5
D: NA
length: 15
V: TRBV2
size: NA

CDR3: CAWSQGAVSNQPQHF
DNA: TGTGCCTGGAGCCAGGGGGCTGTCAGCAATCAGCCCCAGCATTTT
J: TRBJ1-5
D: TRBD1
length: 15
V: TRBV30
size: NA

CDR3: CASQTSGGPGREQYF
DNA: TGTGCCAGCCAGACTAGCGGGGGACCCGGGCGCGAGCAGTACTTC
J: TRBJ2-7
D: TRBD2
length: 15
V: TRBV6-5
size: NA

CDR3: CASSYSGAPDYGYTF
DNA: TGTGCCAGCAGTTATAGCGGGGCCCCTGACTATGGCTACACCTTC
J: TRBJ1-2
D: NA
length: 15
V: TRBV6-6
size: NA

CDR3: CAWRRDREAFF
DNA: TGTGCCTGGAGACGGGACAGGGAAGCTTTCTTT
J: TRBJ1-1
D: TRBD1
length: 11
V: TRBV30
size: NA

CDR3: CASSLYSTQGLAVAKNIQYF
DNA: TGTGCCAGCAGTTTATATTCTACCCAGGGACTAGCAGTAGCCAAAAACATTCAGTACTTC
J: TRBJ2-4
D: TRBD2
length: 20
V: TRBV28
size: NA

CDR3: CASSPQTGFARNYGYTF
DNA: TGTGCCAGCAGCCCCCAGACAGGTTTTGCGAGGAACTATGGCTACACCTTC
J: TRBJ1-2
D: NA
length: 17
V: TRBV7-2
size: NA

CDR3: CASSQELSSTQYF
DNA: TGCGCCAGCAGCCAGGAGCTTTCTTCTACGCAGTATTTT
J: TRBJ2-3
D: NA
length: 13
V: TRBV4-1
size: once

CDR3: CASSLPNGLAGTGEQFF
DNA: TGTGCCAGCAGTTTGCCCAATGGACTAGCGGGAACTGGTGAGCAGTTCTTC
J: TRBJ2-1
D: TRBD2
length: 17
V: TRBV27
size: NA

CDR3: CASSLTGFPYNEQFF
DNA: TGTGCCAGTAGTCTCACAGGGTTTCCCTACAATGAGCAGTTCTTC
J: TRBJ2-1
D: NA
length: 15
V: TRBV19
size: NA

CDR3: CASSHGGAEANYGYTF
DNA: TGTGCCAGCAGCCACGGAGGGGCAGAGGCAAACTATGGCTACACCTTC
J: TRBJ1-2
D: NA
length: 16
V: TRBV7-2
size: once

CDR3: CASSPDIQGSSYNSPLHF
DNA: TGTGCCAGCAGCCCTGATATTCAGGGTAGCTCCTATAATTCACCCCTCCACTTT
J: TRBJ1-6
D: NA
length: 18
V: TRBV7-9
size: NA

CDR3: CASSISGTGGRKTQYF
DNA: TGTGCCAGTAGTATTTCCGGGACAGGGGGCCGGAAGACCCAGTACTTC
J: TRBJ2-5
D: TRBD1
length: 16
V: TRBV19
size: NA

CDR3: CASLGGNNEQFF
DNA: TGTGCCAGTTTAGGCGGAAACAATGAGCAGTTCTTC
J: TRBJ2-1
D: NA
length: 12
V: TRBV19
size: few

CDR3: CASSLNSGTRETQYF
DNA: TGTGCCAGCAGCTTAAATTCGGGAACCCGGGAGACCCAGTACTTC
J: TRBJ2-5
D: NA
length: 15
V: TRBV7-9
size: few

CDR3: CASSLKQGSNTEAFF
DNA: TGTGCCAGCAGCTTGAAGCAGGGAAGCAACACTGAAGCTTTCTTT
J: TRBJ1-1
D: NA
length: 15
V: TRBV7-2
size: NA

CDR3: CASSFTTTGEAFF
DNA: TGTGCCAGCAGCTTCACTACGACAGGGGAAGCTTTCTTT
J: TRBJ1-1
D: TRBD1
length: 13
V: TRBV11-2
size: few

CDR3: CASRSGFSYEQYF
DNA: TGTGCCAGCAGATCGGGGTTTAGCTACGAGCAGTACTTC
J: TRBJ2-7
D: NA
length: 13
V: TRBV5-8
size: NA

CDR3: CAWSRGANTEAFF
DNA: TGTGCCTGGAGTCGGGGAGCGAACACTGAAGCTTTCTTT
J: TRBJ1-1
D: NA
length: 13
V: TRBV30
size: NA

CDR3: CASSRTGVLGYTF
DNA: TGTGCCAGCAGCAGGACAGGGGTCCTCGGCTACACCTTC
J: TRBJ1-2
D: TRBD1
length: 13
V: TRBV7-2
size: NA

CDR3: CASRRRASGSTTYEQYF
DNA: TGTGCCAGCAGAAGAAGGGCCAGCGGGAGTACTACCTACGAGCAGTACTTC
J: TRBJ2-7
D: TRBD2
length: 17
V: TRBV5-5
size: NA

CDR3: CASSDTGSAREFSNEQFF
DNA: TGTGCCAGCAGTGACACGGGAAGCGCGAGGGAATTTTCAAATGAGCAGTTCTTC
J: TRBJ2-1
D: NA
length: 18
V: TRBV25-1
size: NA

CDR3: CASTPTSSTDTQYF
DNA: TGCGCCAGCACCCCGACTAGTAGCACAGATACGCAGTATTTT
J: TRBJ2-3
D: NA
length: 14
V: TRBV5-1
size: NA

CDR3: CAWSVRGAETQYF
DNA: TGTGCCTGGAGTGTACGGGGAGCGGAGACCCAGTACTTC
J: TRBJ2-5
D: NA
length: 13
V: TRBV30
size: few

CDR3: CASSVPLTGLNTEAFF
DNA: TGTGCCAGCAGCGTACCCTTAACAGGGTTGAACACTGAAGCTTTCTTT
J: TRBJ1-1
D: NA
length: 16
V: TRBV9
size: NA

CDR3: CASSSRGQETQYF
DNA: TGTGCCAGCAGCTCCAGGGGCCAAGAGACCCAGTACTTC
J: TRBJ2-5
D: NA
length: 13
V: TRBV7-2
size: NA

CDR3: CASSEQDTGELFF
DNA: TGTGCCAGCAGTGAACAGGACACCGGGGAGCTGTTTTTT
J: TRBJ2-2
D: NA
length: 13
V: TRBV25-1
size: few

CDR3: CASSEFSGNEQFF
DNA: TGCGCCAGCAGTGAGTTTAGCGGGAATGAGCAGTTCTTC
J: TRBJ2-1
D: TRBD2
length: 13
V: TRBV10-1
size: NA

CDR3: CASSLSGQGAETQYF
DNA: TGTGCCAGCAGCTTAAGCGGACAGGGGGCTGAGACCCAGTACTTC
J: TRBJ2-5
D: TRBD1
length: 15
V: TRBV7-9
size: NA

CDR3: CASSLEDSTGNTIYF
DNA: TGTGCCAGCAGCTTGGAGGACAGTACTGGAAACACCATATATTTT
J: TRBJ1-3
D: NA
length: 15
V: TRBV5-5
size: NA

CDR3: CASRGLSDRGTGELFF
DNA: TGTGCCAGCCGGGGCCTTTCGGACAGGGGCACCGGGGAGCTGTTTTTT
J: TRBJ2-2
D: TRBD1
length: 16
V: TRBV7-2
size: NA